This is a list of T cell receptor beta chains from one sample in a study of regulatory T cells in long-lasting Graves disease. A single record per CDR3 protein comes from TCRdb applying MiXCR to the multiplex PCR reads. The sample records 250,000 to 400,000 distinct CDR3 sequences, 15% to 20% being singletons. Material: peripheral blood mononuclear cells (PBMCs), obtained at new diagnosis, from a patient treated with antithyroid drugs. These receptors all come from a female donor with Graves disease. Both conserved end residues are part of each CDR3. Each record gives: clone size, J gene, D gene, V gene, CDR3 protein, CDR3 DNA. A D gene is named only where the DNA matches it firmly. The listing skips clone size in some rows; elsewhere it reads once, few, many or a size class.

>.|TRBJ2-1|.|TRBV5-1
CASSPGNSGDNEQFF
TGCGCCAGCAGCCCGGGGAATAGCGGAGACAATGAGCAGTTCTTC
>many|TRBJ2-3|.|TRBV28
CASSSYLEVTRDTQYF
TGTGCCAGCAGTTCTTATCTTGAGGTCACGCGGGATACGCAGTATTTT
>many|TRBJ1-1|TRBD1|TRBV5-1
CASSSGTGGLWTEAFF
TGCGCCAGCAGCTCCGGGACAGGGGGCCTGTGGACTGAAGCTTTCTTT
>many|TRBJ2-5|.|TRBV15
CATSSGETQYF
TGTGCCACCAGCAGCGGAGAGACCCAGTACTTC
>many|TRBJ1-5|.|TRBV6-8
CASSYYGGSRGDNQPQHF
TGTGCCAGCAGTTATTATGGCGGCAGCCGTGGTGACAATCAGCCCCAGCATTTT
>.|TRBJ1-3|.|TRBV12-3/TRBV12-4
CASSWARGSGNTIYF
TGTGCCAGCAGTTGGGCCCGGGGTTCTGGAAACACCATATATTTT
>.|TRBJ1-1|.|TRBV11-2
CASSLVQGNTEAFF
TGTGCCAGCAGCTTAGTTCAGGGGAACACTGAAGCTTTCTTT
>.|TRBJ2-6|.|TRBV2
CASSVWSGANVLTF
TGTGCCAGCAGTGTGTGGTCTGGGGCCAACGTCCTGACTTTC
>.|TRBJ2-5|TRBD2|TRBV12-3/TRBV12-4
CASSFGAGVQETQYF
TGTGCCAGCAGTTTTGGGGCGGGAGTCCAAGAGACCCAGTACTTC
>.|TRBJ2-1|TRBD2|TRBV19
CASSTPGLAGGPYNEQFF
TGTGCCAGTAGTACGCCGGGGCTAGCGGGAGGGCCCTACAATGAGCAGTTCTTC
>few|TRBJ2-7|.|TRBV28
CASSLSGGDSYEQYF
TGTGCCAGCAGTTTATCCGGGGGTGACTCCTACGAGCAGTACTTC
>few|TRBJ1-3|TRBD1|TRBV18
CASSPMGQGVLSGNTIYF
TGTGCCAGCTCACCAATGGGACAGGGGGTTCTATCTGGAAACACCATATATTTT
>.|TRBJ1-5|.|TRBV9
CASSVDLGSNQPQHF
TGTGCCAGCAGCGTAGATCTAGGGAGCAATCAGCCCCAGCATTTT
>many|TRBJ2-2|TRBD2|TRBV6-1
CASGVEAGGPRELFF
TGTGCCAGCGGCGTGGAAGCGGGAGGGCCCCGGGAGCTGTTTTTT
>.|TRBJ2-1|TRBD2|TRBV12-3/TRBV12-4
CASSLTGIGLAAYNEQFF
TGTGCCAGCAGTTTAACCGGGATCGGACTAGCGGCCTACAATGAGCAGTTCTTC
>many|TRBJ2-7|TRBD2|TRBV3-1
CASSPVREPGEQYF
TGTGCCAGCAGCCCTGTGCGGGAGCCGGGTGAGCAGTACTTC
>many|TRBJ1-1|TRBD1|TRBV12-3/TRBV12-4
CASSSMDRVGDTEAFF
TGTGCCAGCAGTTCGATGGACAGGGTGGGGGACACTGAAGCTTTCTTT
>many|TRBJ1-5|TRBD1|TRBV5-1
CASSSGQGGQPQHF
TGCGCCAGCAGCTCGGGACAGGGAGGACAGCCCCAGCATTTT
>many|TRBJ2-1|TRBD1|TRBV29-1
CSVGQGGGNEQFF
TGCAGCGTCGGACAGGGGGGAGGGAATGAGCAGTTCTTC
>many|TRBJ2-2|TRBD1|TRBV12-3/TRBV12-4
CASSPGTGVFGELFF
TGTGCCAGCTCCCCCGGGACAGGGGTCTTCGGGGAGCTGTTTTTT
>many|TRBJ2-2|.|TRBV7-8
CASSSQGARQNTGELFF
TGTGCCAGCAGCTCCCAAGGGGCCCGGCAGAACACCGGGGAGCTGTTTTTT
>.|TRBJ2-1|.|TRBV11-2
CASSLVELAEYNEQFF
TGTGCCAGCAGCTTAGTGGAACTAGCAGAATACAATGAGCAGTTCTTC
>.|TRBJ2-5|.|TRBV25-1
CASSIPTAQETQYF
TGTGCCAGCAGTATACCGACAGCCCAAGAGACCCAGTACTTC
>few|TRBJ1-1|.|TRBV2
CASSLKGQTNTEAFF
TGTGCCAGCAGTCTTAAGGGGCAGACGAACACTGAAGCTTTCTTT
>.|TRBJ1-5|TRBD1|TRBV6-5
CASSYGDRGSDQPQHF
TGTGCCAGCAGTTACGGGGACAGGGGGTCGGATCAGCCCCAGCATTTT
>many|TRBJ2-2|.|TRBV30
CAWSVNIFLVTGELFF
TGTGCCTGGAGTGTCAACATATTTTTAGTCACCGGGGAGCTGTTTTTT
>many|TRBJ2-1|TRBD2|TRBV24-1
CATSERGRGGGEEQFF
TGTGCCACCAGTGAAAGAGGGAGGGGTGGAGGTGAGGAGCAGTTCTTC
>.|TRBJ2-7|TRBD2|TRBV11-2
CASSFTLGTSGYEQYF
TGTGCCAGCAGCTTCACCCTCGGGACTAGCGGCTACGAGCAGTACTTC
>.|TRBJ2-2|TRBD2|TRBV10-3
CAISSTSGNTGELFF
TGTGCCATCAGTTCGACTAGCGGGAACACCGGGGAGCTGTTTTTT
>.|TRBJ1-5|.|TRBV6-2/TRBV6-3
CANSEGYDQPQHF
TGTGCCAACAGTGAAGGATATGATCAGCCCCAACATTTT
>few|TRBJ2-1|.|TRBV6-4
CASSEGVEYNEQFF
TGTGCCAGCAGTGAGGGAGTGGAATACAATGAGCAGTTCTTC
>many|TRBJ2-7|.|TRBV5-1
CASSPNSGGVREQYF
TGCGCCAGCAGCCCAAACAGTGGTGGGGTTCGGGAGCAGTACTTC
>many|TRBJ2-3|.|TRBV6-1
CASSEPGDSSTDTQYF
TGTGCCAGCAGTGAACCCGGGGATAGTAGCACAGATACGCAGTATTTT
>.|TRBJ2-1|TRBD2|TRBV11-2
CALSREGRNNEQFF
TGTGCCCTCAGCCGGGAGGGCCGTAACAATGAGCAGTTCTTC
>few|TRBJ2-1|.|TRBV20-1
CSARGDNEQFF
TGCAGTGCTAGGGGGGACAATGAGCAGTTCTTC
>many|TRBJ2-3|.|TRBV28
CASSLERRADTQYF
TGTGCCAGCAGTTTAGAGCGTCGGGCAGATACGCAGTATTTT
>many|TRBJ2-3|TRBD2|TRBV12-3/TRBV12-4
CASSFWASGSSTDTQYF
TGTGCCAGCAGTTTTTGGGCTAGCGGATCTAGCACAGATACGCAGTATTTT
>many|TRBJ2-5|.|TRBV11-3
CASSLGTLQETQYF
TGTGCCAGCAGCCTAGGAACCTTACAAGAGACCCAGTACTTC
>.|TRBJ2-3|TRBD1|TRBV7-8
CASSLDRGLRTDTQYF
TGTGCCAGCAGCTTGGACAGGGGGCTTCGCACAGATACGCAGTATTTT
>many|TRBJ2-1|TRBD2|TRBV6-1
CASIGSSGVNEQFF
TGTGCCAGCATAGGTTCTAGCGGGGTGAATGAGCAGTTCTTC
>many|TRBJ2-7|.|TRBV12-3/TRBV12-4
CASSLSASYEQYF
TGTGCCAGCAGTTTAAGCGCCTCCTACGAGCAGTACTTC
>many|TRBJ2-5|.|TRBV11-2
CASSLVWPETQYF
TGTGCCAGCAGCTTAGTATGGCCGGAGACCCAGTACTTC
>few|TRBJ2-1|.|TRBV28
CASSLSPGSRRNEQFF
TGTGCCAGCAGTTTAAGTCCAGGTAGCAGGCGTAATGAGCAGTTCTTC